This paragraph covers one T cell receptor (beta chain) sequence. The assay ran at deep level. Data came from immunoSEQ multiplex PCR; TCRdb stores just in-frame clones and leaves some out. The table includes roughly 2.6 million clones, around nine tenths detected once. Caucasian adults living in Nashville, Tennessee, provided all samples. The CDR3 sequence is 13 residues long. Trimming removed 3 bases from V and 10 bases from J, with 15 bases in between. Germline V CDR1 and CDR2: KGHSH, LQKENI. This entry is derived from a study of shared clonotypes between healthy human individuals. The overall study: The plates for each donor numbered three CD4 naive, three CD4 memory, two CD8 naive and one CD8 memory.

The sequenced sample consisted of naive CD4+ T cells sorted from blood. Subset specified: CD45RA+ positively selected. V gene TRBV18 combines with J gene TRBJ1-2, with a weak D call TRBD1 (5 bases). This TCR came from a man between 18 and 35 years old in good health. The CDR3 DNA sequence: TGTGCCAGCTCACCCGCGGCACTAGGGGACTACACCTTC. Protein: CASSPAALGDYTF.